The 8 T cell receptor beta chains below were found in one sample sequenced in a study of blood T cell repertoires in COVID-19. Assay: immunoSEQ multiplex PCR; the TCRdb copy retains only in-frame clones and omits some. The sample has fewer than 200,000 clones, 80% seen once. The sample taken for sequencing was peripheral blood. All receptors derive from a man aged 70 or older with active or convalescent COVID-19.

The chain joins TRBV21-1 to TRBJ2-7; the DNA was not used to check the table's D call, TRBD1. TRBV21-1 is termed a pseudogene. CDR3 size: 22 residues. DNA for the CDR3: TGTGCCAGCAGCAAGGCGAATAAGAGGGATCCTTGGCACGGACAGGGAGAAAACGAGCAGTACTTC. Amino acid sequence: CASSKANKRDPWHGQGENEQYF.

This clone has a single count. The gene calls are TRBV6-2 or TRBV6-3 and TRBJ1-6, with no clear D. The germline V gene encodes CDR1 MNHEY and CDR2 SVGEGT. The length of the CDR3 is 16 residues. V was shortened by 5 bases and J by 7 bases, with 18 bases between the two germline ends. This CDR3 reads CASSPHLGRGNSPLHF. The DNA of the CDR3 is TGTGCCAGCAGTCCCCATTTAGGGCGAGGGAATTCACCCCTCCACTTT.

The chain couples TRBV6-5 to TRBJ2-7; 9 bases are a match to TRBD1. The germline V gene encodes CDR1 MNHEY and CDR2 SVGAGI. With V trimmed by 7 bases and J by 5 bases, 9 bases remained unmatched. This CDR3 is built from 14 residues. The DNA for the CDR3 is TGTGCCAGCACCCCCGGGACAGGGAAGGACGAGCAGTACTTC. Its translation: CASTPGTGKDEQYF.

V is TRBV4-2 and J is TRBJ1-2; 7 bases are shared with TRBD1. CDR3 length equals 14 residues. Germline V gene lookup returns CDR1 LGHNA and CDR2 YNFKEQ. The J segment lost 8 bases and the V segment lost 0 bases, leaving 6 bases of the junction unmatched. The CDR3 coding sequence is TGTGCCAGCAGCCAAGATCGGGACAGTCGGGGCTACACCTTC. Translated: CASSQDRDSRGYTF.

The chain is built from TRBV7-8 and TRBJ1-2; D possibly corresponds to TRBD1 (6 bases). The V gene's germline CDR1 is SGHVS and CDR2 FQNEAQ. The CDR3 spans 16 residues. V dropped 1 base and J dropped 4 bases, with 16 bases sitting between them. In DNA form, the CDR3 reads TGTGCCAGCAGCTTAGATCGTCCTGGGGGCAGCTATGGCTACACCTTC. Its translation: CASSLDRPGGSYGYTF. Based on the CDR3 plus reference TRBV7-8 and TRBJ1-2, the full variable domain is GAGVSQSPRYKVAKRGQDVALRCDPISGHVSLFWYQQALGQGPEFLTYFQNEAQLDKSGLPSDRFFAERPEGSVSTLKIQRTQQEDSAVYLCASSLDRPGGSYGYTFGSGTRLTVV.

V is TRBV2 and J is TRBJ2-7, with TRBD1 identical over 9 bases. CDR3 length: 14 amino acids. Per the germline V gene, CDR1 is SNHLY and CDR2 is FYNNEI. V shed 5 bases, J shed 3 bases, and the junction held 5 bases outside the gene matches. This chain's CDR3 is CASSLQGASYEQYF. In DNA, the CDR3 is TGTGCCAGCAGTTTACAGGGGGCAAGCTACGAGCAGTACTTC. Full variable domain (missing parts from reference TRBV2 and TRBJ2-7): EPEVTQTPSHQVTQMGQEVILRCVPISNHLYFYWYRQILGQKVEFLVSFYNNEISEKSEIFDDQFSVERPDGSNFTLKIRSTKLEDSAMYFCASSLQGASYEQYFGPGTRLTVT.

The rearrangement joins TRBV6-2 or TRBV6-3 to TRBJ2-1; 9 nucleotides match TRBD2. Unmatched junction bases numbered 0, after V lost 0 bases and J lost 3 bases. The CDR3 covers 15 residues. Germline CDR1 and CDR2: MNHEY and SVGEGT. Here the CDR3 reads CASSYSSGGYNEQFF. In nucleotides, the CDR3 is TGTGCCAGCAGTTACTCTAGCGGGGGCTACAATGAGCAGTTCTTC.

The rearrangement links TRBV6-5 to TRBJ1-6; D is perhaps TRBD1 (5 bases). There are 15 residues in the CDR3. Deletions cut 0 bases from V and 8 bases from J, with 11 bases between. Looked up from germline, CDR1 is MNHEY and CDR2 is SVGAGI. This CDR3 is CASSYSTGYYSPLHF. CDR3 bases: TGTGCCAGCAGTTACTCCACAGGATACTATTCACCCCTCCACTTT.